This TCR beta chain emerged from a study of T cell responses to AZD1222 COVID-19 vaccine. TCRdb's copy holds only in-frame clones and misses some; the assay was immunoSEQ multiplex PCR. The sample lists some 160,000 clones; over 85% were seen once. CDR1 and CDR2 (germline): SEHNR, FQNEAQ (reference sequence). Trimming stripped 6 bases from V and 4 bases from J, with 15 bases between. The CDR3 runs 15 residues. The rearrangement uses TRBV7-9 and TRBJ1-4; D remains unclear. The sequencing here drew on peripheral blood, taken on day 0 of AZD1222 vaccination. The receptor was derived from an adult in good health. In nucleotides, the CDR3 is TGTGCCAGCAGTCGTCCCGGACCTCGTAATGAAAAACTGTTTTTT. The encoded protein is CASSRPGPRNEKLFF.